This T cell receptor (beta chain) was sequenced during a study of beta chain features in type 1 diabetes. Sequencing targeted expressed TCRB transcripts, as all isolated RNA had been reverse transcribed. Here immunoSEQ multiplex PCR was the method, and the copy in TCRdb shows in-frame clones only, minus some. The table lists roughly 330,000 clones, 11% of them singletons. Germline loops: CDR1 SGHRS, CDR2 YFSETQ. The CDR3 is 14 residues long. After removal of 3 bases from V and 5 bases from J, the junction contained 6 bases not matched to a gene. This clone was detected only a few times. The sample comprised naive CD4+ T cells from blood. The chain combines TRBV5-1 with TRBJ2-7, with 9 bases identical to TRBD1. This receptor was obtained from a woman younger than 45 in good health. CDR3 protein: CASSSGQGQNEQYF. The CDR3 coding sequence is TGCGCCAGCAGCTCGGGACAGGGACAGAACGAGCAGTACTTC.